This TCR beta chain comes out of a study of T cell repertoires in cytomegalovirus infection. Study findings and constraints: Across the ex vivo response, the dominant clonotypes were HLA-C-restricted CMV-specific TCR beta clonotypes. People with CMV and the relevant HLA were identified by cumulative public TCR beta family frequency.

Concerning this clonotype itself: The antigen remains unidentified.

The CDR3 loop spans 13 amino acids. The germline gives CDR1 KGHDR, CDR2 SFDVKD. The V end lost 0 bases, the J end lost 10 bases, and 9 bases lay between the germline ends. TCRdb re-analysed the reads in MiXCR, keeping a single row per CDR3 protein. The table lists hundreds of thousands of distinct CDR3 sequences, 30% to 40% of them singletons. The chain links TRBV24-1 to TRBJ2-1; D is unclear. This clonotype originated in a human donor in good health (CMV status not recorded). Some clones in this sample may be carry-over from other donors' samples. The sample consisted of cultured CD8+ T cells from PBMCs, taken from culture after CMV antigen stimulation. The CDR3 nucleotides are TGTGCCACCAGTGATTTGCATCTATTCGAGCAGTTCTTC. Its translation: CATSDLHLFEQFF.